The 27 T cell receptor beta chains below all came from one sample that was sequenced in a study of blood T cell repertoires in COVID-19. Assay: immunoSEQ multiplex PCR; the TCRdb copy retains only in-frame clones and omits some. Altogether approximately 110,000 clones are present, 65% to 90% being singletons, with the ten largest covering 4.1%. Specimen: peripheral blood. The receptors were gathered from a man in his fifties with acute or convalescent COVID-19.

The chain recombines TRBV6-6 with TRBJ2-1, with D possibly being TRBD2 (5 bases). Between the trimmed V and J ends, which lost 5 bases and 0 bases, there was a span of 20 bases. Germline V CDR1 and CDR2: MNHNY, SVGAGI (reference sequence). This CDR3 is 18 amino acids long. In DNA form, the CDR3 reads TGTGCCAGCAGTCCGCGCGGAGCCATTACTAGCTCCTACAATGAGCAGTTCTTC. It yields the protein CASSPRGAITSSYNEQFF.

This sequence joins TRBV6-6 and TRBJ2-5; D ambiguous. Deletions cut 0 bases from V and 5 bases from J, with 10 bases between. Germline loops: CDR1 MNHNY, CDR2 SVGAGI (reference sequence). The length of the CDR3 is 14 residues. The CDR3 reads CASSYSTGLETQYF. CDR3 in DNA: TGTGCCAGCAGTTACTCGACGGGTCTGGAGACCCAGTACTTC.

The J gene is TRBJ2-7, the V gene TRBV3-1 (or the pseudogene TRBV3-2); 13 bases are a match to TRBD2. The V gene end was trimmed by 3 bases and the J gene end by 5 bases; junction bases not matched to a gene: 7. Germline V gene sequence: CDR1 LGHDT, CDR2 YNNKEL (reference sequence). This CDR3 has 16 residues. CDR3 in amino acids: CASSHSLAGGRDEQYF. The CDR3 bases are TGTGCCAGCAGCCATTCACTAGCGGGAGGGCGGGACGAGCAGTACTTC.

V gene TRBV6-1 combines with J gene TRBJ1-4, with unresolved D. V gave up 1 base and J gave up 0 bases, with 6 bases separating them. The germline V gene encodes CDR1 MNHNS and CDR2 SASEGT. The CDR3 is 15 residues long. CDR3 coding DNA: TGTGCCAGCAGTGAAGAAGGAGCAACTAATGAAAAACTGTTTTTT. As protein: CASSEEGATNEKLFF.

The CDR3 spells CAIKPGTSGDIGGTQYF. The CDR3 coding sequence is TGTGCCATCAAGCCCGGGACTAGCGGGGATATAGGGGGGACCCAGTACTTC. This chain joins TRBV10-3 and TRBJ2-5; TRBD2 matches at 13 bases. The CDR3 covers 17 residues. Germline V gives CDR1 ENHRY, CDR2 SYGVKD. V lost 7 bases, J lost 7 bases, and 15 bases stayed unmatched.

The V call is TRBV5-1, the J call TRBJ2-1, with TRBD2 matching over 7 bases. CDR1 SGHRS and CDR2 YFSETQ come from the germline V gene. Trimming took 2 bases from V and 2 from J; bases not matched to a gene: 10. The CDR3 runs 17 residues. The CDR3 is CASSLAPSGSTYNEQFF. CDR3 DNA sequence: TGCGCCAGCAGCTTAGCTCCTAGCGGTTCCACCTACAATGAGCAGTTCTTC.

The V and J genes are TRBV11-3 and TRBJ2-7; 9 bases match TRBD1. In germline, CDR1 is SGHNT, CDR2 YENEEA. The CDR3 consists of 15 residues. Losses at the gene ends were 5 bases for V and 0 bases for J; bases not matched to a gene: 5. The CDR3 spells CASSAGQGVSYEQYF. CDR3 nucleotides: TGTGCCAGCAGCGCGGGACAGGGAGTCTCCTACGAGCAGTACTTC.

V usage is TRBV7-9 and J usage is TRBJ1-2; D unclear. The CDR3 totals 16 residues. CDR1 is SEHNR and CDR2 is FQNEAQ in the germline V gene (reference sequence). With 5 bases removed from V and 4 bases from J, the gap between germline ends came to 20 bases. CDR3 protein: CASSPTTETLGYGYTF. The CDR3 DNA sequence: TGTGCCAGCAGCCCGACTACTGAGACACTCGGCTATGGCTACACCTTC.

The chain recombines TRBV7-9 with TRBJ2-7; 9 positions agree with TRBD2. Germline V gene data show CDR1 as SEHNR and CDR2 as FQNEAQ (reference sequence). This CDR3 spans 15 amino acids. Unmatched junction bases numbered 13, after V lost 6 bases and J lost 7 bases. This chain's CDR3 is CASSSLAGVAREQYF. The CDR3, as DNA: TGTGCCAGCAGTTCATTAGCGGGAGTAGCTCGGGAGCAGTACTTC.

The chain couples TRBV5-1 to TRBJ1-2, with D possibly matching TRBD1 (5 bases). The germline V and J ends were trimmed by 4 bases and 8 bases, with 18 bases remaining between them. CDR3 length: 14 residues. Germline V gene lookup returns CDR1 SGHRS and CDR2 YFSETQ. CDR3 bases: TGCGCCAGCAGCCCAGGACACCCTGTAGACGGCTACACCTTC. It encodes CASSPGHPVDGYTF.

The rearrangement joins TRBV10-2 to TRBJ2-1; the match to TRBD2 covers 7 bases. V dropped 6 bases and J dropped 8; count of bases not matched to a gene: 1. CDR3 length: 11 residues. Germline-derived CDR1 and CDR2 are WSHSY and SAAADI. CDR3 protein: CASRTSYEQFF. CDR3 DNA sequence: TGCGCCAGCAGGACTAGCTATGAGCAGTTCTTC.

The chain joins TRBV6-1 to TRBJ1-1, with D perhaps TRBD1 (6 bases). Germline V CDR1 and CDR2: MNHNS, SASEGT. Trimming cost V 2 bases and J 11 bases, with 21 bases left between them. CDR3 length equals 15 residues. CDR3 sequence (DNA): TGTGCCAGCAGTGAATTAGTAATGTCAGGGGCCTCCGCTTTCTTT. It specifies CASSELVMSGASAFF.

The rearrangement links TRBV6-4 to TRBJ2-1; 7 bases align to TRBD1. V lost 5 bases and J lost 6; bases outside the gene matches: 4. CDR3 length: 13 residues. Per germline, CDR1 MRHNA and CDR2 SNTAGT. The DNA of the CDR3 is TGTGCCAGCAGTACAGGGGTCGGCAATGAGCAGTTCTTC. This gives the protein CASSTGVGNEQFF.

In DNA form, the CDR3 reads TGTGCCAGCAGTGAATCTTGGGGCGGTCAGCCCCAGCATTTT. Amino acids: CASSESWGGQPQHF. The rearrangement uses TRBV6-1 and TRBJ1-5; a weak D match, TRBD1 (5 bases). This CDR3 has 14 amino acids. Trimming removed 2 bases from V and 6 bases from J, with 11 bases in between. Germline CDR1 MNHNS, CDR2 SASEGT.

The chain has TRBV3-1 (or the pseudogene TRBV3-2) and TRBJ1-1; maybe TRBD1 (5 bases). The CDR3 covers 15 residues. From germline, CDR1 is LGHDT and CDR2 YNNKEL (reference sequence). Trimming left V 1 base short and J 4 bases short, with 13 bases between. CDR3 region: CASSQAGGRSTEAFF. CDR3 in DNA: TGTGCCAGCAGCCAAGCCGGGGGGAGGTCCACTGAAGCTTTCTTT.

The rearrangement joins TRBV18 to TRBJ1-4, with 7 positions matching TRBD1. The CDR3 loop spans 16 amino acids. Germline V gene sequence: CDR1 KGHSH, CDR2 LQKENI. The trim removed 5 bases at V and 4 bases at J, leaving 10 bases unmatched. The CDR3 sequence is CASSAAGTAYNEKLFF. CDR3 coding DNA: TGTGCCAGCTCAGCAGCCGGGACAGCTTATAATGAAAAACTGTTTTTT.

This clone ranks as medium-sized (0.01 to 0.1%). V and J are TRBV10-2 and TRBJ2-1; TRBD2 aligns across 7 bases. Germline V gene sequence: CDR1 WSHSY, CDR2 SAAADI. The CDR3 spans 14 residues. V dropped 6 bases and J dropped 0; count of bases not matched to a gene: 2. Written as DNA, the CDR3 is TGCGCCAGCAGCGAGCGGGACTCCTACAATGAGCAGTTCTTC. Translating gives CASSERDSYNEQFF.

The J gene is TRBJ2-2, the V gene TRBV5-1; D gene unclear. The germline V and J ends were trimmed by 2 bases and 1 base, with 6 bases remaining between them. CDR1 SGHRS and CDR2 YFSETQ come from the germline V gene. The CDR3 spans 14 residues. CDR3: CASSFIRNTGELFF. The CDR3 coding sequence is TGCGCCAGCAGCTTCATCAGGAACACCGGGGAGCTGTTTTTT.

A single count supports this clone. One junction end disagrees with the germline gene, perhaps due to a read error. The chain couples TRBV18 to TRBJ1-5, with a possible D match to TRBD1 (6 bases). The germline V gene encodes CDR1 KGHSH and CDR2 LQKENI. This CDR3 region has 15 residues. Written as DNA, the CDR3 is TGTGCCAGCTCACCAAGCGGGACACCCAATCGGCCCCAGCATTTT. Translating gives CASSPSGTPNRPQHF.

This clone has only a few counts. The chain joins TRBV5-1 to TRBJ1-4, with D unclear. This CDR3 comprises 14 residues. From germline, CDR1 is SGHRS and CDR2 YFSETQ. Trimming pared 0 bases from V and 8 bases from J, leaving 11 bases between. In nucleotides, the CDR3 is TGCGCCAGCAGCTTGGGGCGGTACGACGAAAAACTGTTTTTT. This translates into CASSLGRYDEKLFF. Full variable domain (rest looked up from reference TRBV5-1 and TRBJ1-4): KAGVTQTPRYLIKTRGQQVTLSCSPISGHRSVSWYQQTPGQGLQFLFEYFSETQRNKGNFPGRFSGRQFSNSRSEMNVSTLELGDSALYLCASSLGRYDEKLFFGSGTQLSVL.

A single count supports this clone. The rearrangement links TRBV3-1 (or the pseudogene TRBV3-2) to TRBJ1-2; D unresolved. CDR3 length: 17 residues. Trimming removed 0 bases at V and 2 bases at J, with 16 bases between. The V gene's germline CDR1 is LGHDT and CDR2 YNNKEL (reference sequence). CDR3 amino acids: CASSQDPTRRRNYGYTF. Written as DNA, the CDR3 is TGTGCCAGCAGCCAAGACCCGACGAGGCGGCGGAACTATGGCTACACCTTC.

This clone showed up just once. The chain uses TRBV7-2 and TRBJ2-5; possible D gene TRBD1, 6 bases. Germline CDR1 and CDR2: SGHTA and FQGNSA. CDR3 size: 15 residues. The ends were cut back, 7 bases at V and 1 base at J, with 16 bases in the middle. As DNA, the CDR3 is TGTGCCAGCACCAAAGGGGGAGAAGGCCAAGAGACCCAGTACTTC. Translating gives CASTKGGEGQETQYF.

The J gene is TRBJ1-4, the V gene TRBV7-6, with 8 bases aligning to TRBD1. Germline-derived CDR1 and CDR2 are SGHVS and FNYEAQ. The V segment lost 6 bases and the J segment 0 bases; nucleotides outside the gene matches: 3. This CDR3 has 15 amino acids. This chain's CDR3 is CASRPTGATNEKLFF. CDR3 sequence (DNA): TGTGCCAGCAGACCGACAGGGGCAACTAATGAAAAACTGTTTTTT.

The V and J genes are TRBV25-1 and TRBJ2-6; tentatively, D is TRBD1 (6 bases). This CDR3 comprises 15 residues. The V gene lost 6 bases and the J gene lost 3 bases, with 12 bases spanning the gap. Germline V gene lookup returns CDR1 MGHDK and CDR2 SYGVNS. The CDR3 region is CASSETGRGANVLTF. In DNA form, the CDR3 reads TGTGCCAGCAGCGAGACAGGTCGTGGGGCCAACGTCCTGACTTTC.

The chain carries TRBV5-1 and TRBJ1-2, with TRBD1 matching over 8 bases. The trim removed 2 bases at V and 4 bases at J, leaving 1 base unmatched. CDR3 size: 13 residues. CDR1 is SGHRS, CDR2 YFSETQ, per germline. DNA for the CDR3: TGCGCCAGCAGCTTTGACAGGGGCTATGGCTACACCTTC. Protein sequence: CASSFDRGYGYTF. Full variable domain (remainder filled in from reference TRBV5-1 and TRBJ1-2): KAGVTQTPRYLIKTRGQQVTLSCSPISGHRSVSWYQQTPGQGLQFLFEYFSETQRNKGNFPGRFSGRQFSNSRSEMNVSTLELGDSALYLCASSFDRGYGYTFGSGTRLTVV.

The chain carries TRBV6-5 and TRBJ2-7, with 10 nucleotides matching TRBD2. The germline V gene has CDR1 MNHEY and CDR2 SVGAGI. V was pared by 8 bases and J by 5 bases, with 12 bases of the junction left unmatched. This CDR3 contains 15 residues. For the CDR3, the DNA is TGTGCCAGCGGAGGTGAACTAGCGGGGCGAAACGAGCAGTACTTC. Protein: CASGGELAGRNEQYF.

The CDR3 loop is CASSPQPVGVNTEAFF. The CDR3 nucleotides read TGTGCCAGTAGTCCTCAGCCTGTTGGAGTGAACACTGAAGCTTTCTTT. This rearrangement joins TRBV19 to TRBJ1-1; no firm D call. There are 16 residues in the CDR3. V dropped 5 bases and J dropped 0 bases, with 16 bases sitting between them. Germline V gene lookup returns CDR1 LNHDA and CDR2 SQIVND (reference sequence).